This T cell receptor beta chain stems from a study of glioma-infiltrating T cells. General study results and limits: Above-expected tissue-blood divergence occurred in all gliomas, most in low-grade ones.

Of note for this clonotype: What it binds is not known. The junction does not match germline at one end; this may be a read error.

Per germline, CDR1 MNHEY and CDR2 SVGAGI. The CDR3 has 13 residues. The iRepertoire nested amplicon-rescue multiplex PCR amplified TCR alpha and beta CDR3s from RNA. TCRdb re-called the multiplex PCR reads with MiXCR, one entry per CDR3 protein. The top ten clones hold approximately 16% of a sample with roughly 120,000 distinct CDR3 sequences, roughly 24% of them seen once. J is TRBJ2-7 and V is TRBV6-5; D not certain. This sequence was found in a human donor with low-grade glioma or glioblastoma, undergoing nonglioma brain surgery, or in good health (not recorded which). The sequencing input was glioma tissue, nonneoplastic brain tissue, or PBMCs (not recorded which). CDR3 residues: CARRSLAPPAPSF. CDR3 sequence (DNA): TGTGCCCGCCGTTCCCTGGCGCCCCCCGCGCCGTCCTTC.